This entry lists 24 T cell receptor beta chains sequenced from one sample in a study of blood T cells in healthy people across ages. A second PCR of 7 to 11 cycles used a sample-barcoded 5' primer and a J-beta primer mix. Each CDR3 protein is one row after TCRdb ran MiXCR on the 5' RACE reads. The repertoire includes roughly 1 million distinct CDR3 sequences, around 27% of them detected once, and about 0.8% sits in the top ten. Separately, the same data were catalogued under a study of T cells of mothers and their children.

The sequenced sample consisted of blood. These receptors all stem from a girl aged 2 to 10 in good health.

Only a few counts were recorded for this clonotype. This chain joins TRBV5-1 and TRBJ2-1; D ambiguous. The V and J ends lost 0 bases and 0 bases respectively, with 16 bases between them. This CDR3 is built from 18 residues. The germline V gene has CDR1 SGHRS and CDR2 YFSETQ. The CDR3 DNA follows: TGCGCCAGCAGCTTGGTCCCAGGCCCCTGGCCCTCCTACAATGAGCAGTTCTTC. Translating gives CASSLVPGPWPSYNEQFF.

The chain couples TRBV3-1 to TRBJ2-4, with a tentative D call TRBD2 (5 bases). V lost 0 bases and J 0 bases, leaving 15 bases between the germline ends. This CDR3 is 18 amino acids long. Germline V CDR1 and CDR2: LGHDT, YNNKEL (reference sequence). For the CDR3, the DNA is TGTGCCAGCAGCCAAGAAAGCCGGACTCTAATAGCCAAAAACATTCAGTACTTC. Translating it yields CASSQESRTLIAKNIQYF.

This clonotype was detected many times. The chain has TRBV6-6 and TRBJ2-7; no reliable D call. CDR3 size: 13 residues. Trimming left V 0 bases short and J 4 bases short, with 7 bases between. Looked up from germline, CDR1 is MNHNY and CDR2 is SVGAGI (reference sequence). As DNA, the CDR3 is TGTGCCAGCAGTTACTCAACAACATACGAGCAGTACTTC. Protein: CASSYSTTYEQYF.

This rearrangement joins TRBV19 to TRBJ1-1; D perhaps matches TRBD1 (5 bases). CDR3 size: 15 residues. Trimming pared 6 bases from V and 7 bases from J, leaving 21 bases between. Germline CDR1 LNHDA, CDR2 SQIVND (reference sequence). This chain's CDR3 is CASRLGSRDAGEAFF. The CDR3 DNA is TGTGCCAGTAGATTGGGGAGTCGGGACGCAGGTGAAGCTTTCTTT.

This clonotype has a count of ten or more. The rearrangement joins TRBV7-2 to TRBJ2-1, with 10 bases lining up with TRBD2. Germline V gene sequence: CDR1 SGHTA, CDR2 FQGNSA. This CDR3 spans 14 amino acids. J lost 6 bases, V lost 3 bases, and 2 bases had no gene match. The CDR3: CASSLLAGVNEQFF. For the CDR3, the DNA is TGTGCCAGCAGCTTGCTAGCGGGAGTCAATGAGCAGTTCTTC. The full variable domain, with the rest looked up from reference TRBV7-2 and TRBJ2-1, is GAGVSQSPSNKVTEKGKDVELRCDPISGHTALYWYRQSLGQGLEFLIYFQGNSAPDKSGLPSDRFSAERTGGSVSTLTIQRTQQEDSAVYLCASSLLAGVNEQFFGPGTRLTVL.

This clonotype was counted a few times. The chain uses TRBV11-2 and TRBJ1-1; TRBD1 is a possible D gene (5 bases). V lost 6 bases and J lost 6, with 17 bases in between. Germline V gene lookup returns CDR1 SGHAT and CDR2 FQNNGV. The CDR3 loop spans 14 amino acids. DNA for the CDR3: TGTGCCAGCAGACCTATCGCAGGGTATCCTGAAGCTTTCTTT. It is translated as CASRPIAGYPEAFF. Drawing the rest from reference TRBV11-2 and TRBJ1-1, the complete variable domain is EAGVAQSPRYKIIEKRQSVAFWCNPISGHATLYWYQQILGQGPKLLIQFQNNGVVDDSQLPKDRFSAERLKGVDSTLKIQPAKLEDSAVYLCASRPIAGYPEAFFGQGTRLTVV.

The chain is built from TRBV4-1 and TRBJ2-1; TRBD2 matches 12 bases. The DNA end is a closer match to TRBJ2-7, so the J assignment may be wrong. This CDR3 comprises 15 residues. Germline-derived CDR1 and CDR2 are MGHRA and YSYEKL. This CDR3 reads CASSQSSGRALEQYF. The CDR3 DNA follows: TGCGCCAGCAGCCAATCTAGCGGGAGGGCCTTGGAGCAGTACTTC.

The chain employs TRBV13 and TRBJ1-2; weak D call: TRBD1 (5 bases). With 6 bases removed from V and 1 base from J, the gap between germline ends came to 15 bases. CDR3 length: 15 amino acids. Germline CDR1 is PRHDT and CDR2 is FYEKMQ (reference sequence). The CDR3 spells CASRERGRVNYGYTF. The CDR3 DNA reads as TGTGCCAGCAGGGAACGGGGCCGAGTTAACTATGGCTACACCTTC.

This clonotype came up a few times. The chain links TRBV11-2 to TRBJ2-3; D might be TRBD2 (6 bases). Germline V gives CDR1 SGHAT, CDR2 FQNNGV. This CDR3 is built from 14 residues. V gave up 8 bases and J gave up 6 bases, with 18 bases separating them. The CDR3 loop reads CASAGWEDGDTQYF. The CDR3 coding sequence is TGTGCCAGCGCTGGCTGGGAGGACGGGGATACGCAGTATTTT.

This clonotype has a handful of counts. The chain employs TRBV4-3 and TRBJ2-3; D call uncertain. The CDR3 consists of 15 residues. Trimming pared 0 bases from V and 1 base from J, leaving 8 bases between. Germline loops: CDR1 LGHNA, CDR2 YSLEER. In DNA form, the CDR3 reads TGCGCCAGCAGCCAAGACAAGTTAGGCACAGATACGCAGTATTTT. As protein: CASSQDKLGTDTQYF.

This chain joins TRBV20-1 and TRBJ2-2; 11 bases are a match to TRBD2. V was clipped by 3 bases and J by 0 bases; unmatched bases: 3. Per germline, CDR1 DFQATT and CDR2 SNEGSKA (reference sequence). The CDR3 is 16 residues long. CDR3 amino acids: CSARVSGRANTGELFF. CDR3 sequence (DNA): TGCAGTGCTAGGGTTAGCGGGAGGGCGAACACCGGGGAGCTGTTTTTT.

The chain recombines TRBV9 with TRBJ1-3; D may be TRBD1 (5 bases). V shed 0 bases and J shed 0 bases, with 10 bases lying between them. The germline gives CDR1 SGDLS, CDR2 YYNGEE. CDR3 size: 16 residues. The CDR3 loop reads CASSVGDYNSGNTIYF. The CDR3 region has the DNA TGTGCCAGCAGCGTAGGGGACTATAACTCTGGAAACACCATATATTTT.

This chain links TRBV6-6 with TRBJ2-5; possibly TRBD1 for D (6 bases). CDR1 MNHNY and CDR2 SVGAGI come from the germline V gene (reference sequence). This CDR3 is built from 16 residues. V was shortened by 2 bases and J by 1 base, with 14 bases between the two germline ends. CDR3 sequence: CASSYLNPDSQETQYF. The DNA for the CDR3 is TGTGCCAGCAGTTACCTGAATCCGGACAGCCAAGAGACCCAGTACTTC.

This clonotype appeared a few times. The J gene is TRBJ1-4, the V gene TRBV20-1, with 8 positions matching TRBD1. V dropped 6 bases and J dropped 1; count of bases not matched to a gene: 4. The CDR3 sequence is 14 residues long. Germline V gene sequence: CDR1 DFQATT, CDR2 SNEGSKA (reference sequence). This chain's CDR3 is CSAQGQGTNEKLFF. The CDR3 DNA is TGCAGTGCCCAAGGACAGGGAACTAATGAAAAACTGTTTTTT.

The chain employs TRBV5-1 and TRBJ2-7; 7 nucleotides align to TRBD2. V shed 2 bases, J shed 9 bases, and the junction held 8 bases outside the gene matches. Per germline, CDR1 SGHRS and CDR2 YFSETQ. The CDR3 runs 13 residues. The CDR3 nucleotides read TGCGCCAGCAGCTTAGCCGGGAGGTCGGGGCAGTACTTC. It codes for CASSLAGRSGQYF.

There are a few counts of this clonotype. The CDR3 protein is CASSLGGGNGYTF. The CDR3 bases are TGTGCCAGCAGTTTAGGTGGGGGGAATGGCTACACCTTC. The chain employs TRBV12-3 or TRBV12-4 and TRBJ1-2; weak D call: TRBD1 (5 bases). This CDR3 contains 13 residues. Deletions cut 1 base from V and 6 bases from J, with 9 bases between.

This chain connects TRBV7-2 to TRBJ2-5; D is perhaps TRBD2 (5 bases). The DNA end is a closer match to TRBJ2-7, so the J assignment may be wrong. Germline CDR1 reads SGHTA; CDR2 reads FQGNSA. The CDR3 runs 15 residues. CDR3: CASSLDGMSSYEQYF. The CDR3 nucleotides read TGTGCCAGCAGCTTAGACGGGATGAGCTCCTACGAGCAGTACTTC.

This clonotype was observed a few times. Germline and junction disagree at one end, which may indicate a read error. V gene TRBV4-1 combines with J gene TRBJ1-2; tentative D call: TRBD1 (5 bases). The CDR3 extends over 12 amino acids. The germline CDR1 and CDR2 sequences are MGHRA and YSYEKL. The CDR3 nucleotides read TGCGCCAGCAGCAAAGACAGCTATGGCTACACCTTC. This sequence encodes CASSKDSYGYTF.

This clonotype turned up a few times. V and J are TRBV28 and TRBJ2-5, with D possibly TRBD2 on 5 matching bases. Deletions cut 4 bases from V and 2 bases from J, with 14 bases between. The CDR3 loop spans 15 amino acids. Germline-derived CDR1 and CDR2 are MDHEN and SYDVKM. CDR3 region: CASSSRTGLQETQYF. For the CDR3, the DNA is TGTGCCAGCAGTTCCCGGACTGGCTTGCAAGAGACCCAGTACTTC.

This chain links TRBV20-1 with TRBJ2-7; TRBD1 matches 7 bases. CDR1 and CDR2 from the germline V gene are DFQATT and SNEGSKA (reference sequence). CDR3 length: 14 residues. Unmatched junction bases numbered 7, after V lost 2 bases and J lost 3 bases. CDR3 nucleotides: TGCAGTGCTAGAAGCACCGGGACAGTCTACGAGCAGTACTTC. Its protein product is CSARSTGTVYEQYF.

This chain links TRBV6-2 or TRBV6-3 with TRBJ2-1; D perhaps matches TRBD2 (5 bases). Trimming cost V 2 bases and J 4 bases, with 12 bases left between them. Germline V gene lookup returns CDR1 MNHEY and CDR2 SVGEGT. The CDR3 covers 15 residues. CDR3 in DNA: TGTGCCAGCAGTTACGTCAGGAGGACGTACAATGAGCAGTTCTTC. This sequence encodes CASSYVRRTYNEQFF.

The chain has TRBV14 and TRBJ2-2; D remains ambiguous. The germline gives CDR1 SGHDN, CDR2 FVKESK. Trimming removed 0 bases at V and 4 bases at J, with 6 bases between. The CDR3 runs to 14 residues. The CDR3 protein is CASSQDTTTGELFF. The CDR3 nucleotides are TGTGCCAGCAGCCAAGACACCACCACCGGGGAGCTGTTTTTT.

With regard to this clonotype: At one end, the junction sequence differs from germline, possibly due to a read error. V and J are TRBV7-9 and TRBJ1-4; D is perhaps TRBD1 (6 bases). The CDR3 loop spans 16 amino acids. CDR1 is SEHNR and CDR2 is FQNEAQ in the germline V gene (reference sequence). The CDR3, as DNA: TGTGCCAGCAGCTCACTGCTCGGCCAGGAGGGGGAAAAACTGCTTTTT. It yields the protein CASSSLLGQEGEKLLF. The full variable domain, completed using reference TRBV7-9 and TRBJ1-4, is DTGVSQNPRHKITKRGQNVTFRCDPISEHNRLYWYRQTLGQGPEFLTYFQNEAQLEKSRLLSDRFSAERPKGSFSTLEIQRTEQGDSAMYLCASSSLLGQEGEKLLFGSGTQLSVL.

This clonotype was seen more than once but under ten times. In DNA form, the CDR3 reads TGTGCCAGCGCCGAGGGGGCCTTGAATCAGCCCCAGCATTTT. The encoded protein is CASAEGALNQPQHF. The rearrangement links TRBV7-2 to TRBJ1-5; 7 nucleotides agree with TRBD1. V lost 8 bases to trimming and J lost 4 bases; unmatched junction nucleotides: 8. Germline CDR1 SGHTA, CDR2 FQGNSA. The CDR3 totals 14 residues.